The table lists the clone carrying this T cell receptor beta chain with a count of one. Its antigen is undetermined. The sample originates from a study of OX40 agonist ivuxolimab in advanced cancers. The study, taken as a whole, reports: The study observed clonal expansion of CD4+ and CD8+ blood T cells by week 6 at 0.1 to 3.0 mg/kg.

The CDR3 contains 13 residues. Germline V gene lookup returns CDR1 SGHRS and CDR2 YFSETQ. Trimming cost V 4 bases and J 7 bases; bases outside gene matches: 5. Autoimmune disease history or systemic immunosuppression barred patients. Clones were read by immunoSEQ multiplex PCR, and TCRdb kept only the in-frame ones, dropping some. The sample includes some 17,000 clones, 65% to 90% of them seen just once. This chain uses TRBV5-1 with TRBJ1-2; 9 bases align to TRBD1. Sequences were derived from CD4+ or CD8+ T cells sorted from blood, sampled in a trial of the OX40 agonist ivuxolimab. This TCR derives from an adult with an advanced solid tumor such as melanoma, head and neck, liver or kidney cancer. CDR3 DNA sequence: TGCGCCAGCAGCATCGGACAGGGGCTTGGCTACACCTTC. This codes for CASSIGQGLGYTF.